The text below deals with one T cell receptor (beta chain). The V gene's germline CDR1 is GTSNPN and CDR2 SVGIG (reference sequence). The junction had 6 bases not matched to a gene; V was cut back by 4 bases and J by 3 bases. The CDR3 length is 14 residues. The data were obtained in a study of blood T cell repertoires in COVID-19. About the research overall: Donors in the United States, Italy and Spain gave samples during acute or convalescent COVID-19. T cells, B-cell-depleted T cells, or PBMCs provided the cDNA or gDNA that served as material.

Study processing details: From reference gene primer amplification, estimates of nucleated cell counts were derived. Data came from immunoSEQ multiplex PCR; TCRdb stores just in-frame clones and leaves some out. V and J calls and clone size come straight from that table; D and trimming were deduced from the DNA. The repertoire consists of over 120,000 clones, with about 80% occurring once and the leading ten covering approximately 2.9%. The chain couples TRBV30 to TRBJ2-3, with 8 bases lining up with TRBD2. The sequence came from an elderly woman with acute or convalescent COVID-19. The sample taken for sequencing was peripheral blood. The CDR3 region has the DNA TGTGCCTGGATCCGCGGGGGGCCGACAGATACGCAGTATTTT. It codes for CAWIRGGPTDTQYF.